This entry lists 8 T cell receptor beta chains sequenced from one sample in a study of blood T cell repertoires in COVID-19. Sequencing was performed with immunoSEQ multiplex PCR; in TCRdb, only in-frame clones are kept and a portion is missing. The sample includes 150,000 to 200,000 clones, approximately 89% of them seen just once. Input material: PBMCs or T cells enriched from blood (not recorded which). All receptors come from a woman younger than 30 who had recovered from COVID-19.

The V call is TRBV19, the J call TRBJ1-5, with D tentatively TRBD1 (5 bases). CDR1 LNHDA and CDR2 SQIVND come from the germline V gene (reference sequence). The ends were cut back, 6 bases at V and 1 base at J, with 16 bases in the middle. The CDR3 has 16 amino acids. CDR3 residues: CASSSRRGRSNQPQHF. Written as DNA, the CDR3 is TGTGCCAGTAGCTCCCGGAGGGGCCGGAGCAATCAGCCCCAGCATTTT.

V is TRBV28 and J is TRBJ1-2; maybe TRBD1 (6 bases). This CDR3 is built from 14 residues. Germline V gene lookup returns CDR1 MDHEN and CDR2 SYDVKM. The germline V and J ends were trimmed by 3 bases and 2 bases, with 10 bases remaining between them. The CDR3: CASSFAGVNYGYTF. The CDR3 DNA reads TGTGCCAGCAGTTTCGCAGGGGTGAACTATGGCTACACCTTC.

This chain uses TRBV6-5 with TRBJ1-6; D ambiguous. The V end lost 6 bases, the J end lost 8 bases, and 11 bases lay between the germline ends. This CDR3 comprises 13 residues. Germline V gene sequence: CDR1 MNHEY, CDR2 SVGAGI. For the CDR3, the DNA is TGTGCCAGCAGAATCCAGCAGGATTCACCCCTCCACTTT. Protein sequence: CASRIQQDSPLHF.

The chain has TRBV10-3 and TRBJ1-1, with D uncertain. Trimming took off 2 bases at V and 5 bases at J, with 6 bases between the two ends. The CDR3 is 12 amino acids. CDR1 is ENHRY and CDR2 is SYGVKD in the germline V gene. CDR3 sequence reads: CAISETRTEAFF. The CDR3 bases are TGTGCCATCAGTGAGACTAGAACTGAAGCTTTCTTT.

The chain couples TRBV7-9 to TRBJ1-3; TRBD1 matches at 9 bases. The J segment lost 0 bases and the V segment lost 3 bases, leaving 6 bases of the junction unmatched. Germline CDR1 SEHNR, CDR2 FQNEAQ (reference sequence). The CDR3 totals 17 residues. The CDR3 bases are TGTGCCAGCAGCTTTAGGACAGGGGACCTCTCTGGAAACACCATATATTTT. Translation gives CASSFRTGDLSGNTIYF.

This chain links TRBV23-1 with TRBJ2-1, with D unclear. TRBV23-1 is an ORF for which the function is uncertain. Between the trimmed V and J ends, which lost 4 bases and 2 bases, there was a span of 18 bases. The CDR3 is 17 amino acids. CDR3 region: CASSPERYWLTYNEQFF. DNA of the CDR3: TGCGCCAGCAGTCCCGAACGGTACTGGTTGACCTACAATGAGCAGTTCTTC.

The chain is built from TRBV7-2 and TRBJ2-7; 10 nucleotides line up with TRBD2. Germline CDR1 SGHTA, CDR2 FQGNSA. The junction had 8 bases not matched to a gene; V was cut back by 1 base and J by 2 bases. This CDR3 has 17 amino acids. Written as DNA, the CDR3 is TGTGCCAGCAGCTTAGGAGGGTTAGCGGGAGGAACCTACGAGCAGTACTTC. Translating gives CASSLGGLAGGTYEQYF.

V and J are TRBV6-5 and TRBJ2-1; TRBD2 aligns across 13 bases. CDR1 is MNHEY, CDR2 SVGAGI, per germline. V lost 1 base, J lost 8 bases, and 2 bases stayed unmatched. The CDR3 sequence is 15 residues long. The chain's CDR3 is CASSYLGLAGDEQFF. As DNA, the CDR3 is TGTGCCAGCAGTTACTTAGGACTAGCGGGAGATGAGCAGTTCTTC.